Shown below are 17 T cell receptor beta chains from a single sample sequenced in a study of T cells in Graves' hyperthyroidism and ophthalmopathy. The investigators amplified TCR beta CDR3 regions from RNA transcripts. The HTBI primer set drove a first-round RT-PCR of the TCR CDR3. MiXCR was run by TCRdb on the multiplex PCR reads, yielding one entry per CDR3 protein. The table lists 700,000 to 950,000 distinct CDR3 sequences, 35% of them singletons, with more than 25% in the top ten. Sequencing was performed on blood. These receptors originate from a woman between 35 and 50 years old with Graves' hyperthyroidism.

This clonotype was counted many times. The chain is built from TRBV24-1 and TRBJ1-2; D gene unclear. Germline loops: CDR1 KGHDR, CDR2 SFDVKD. CDR3 length: 12 amino acids. Trimming removed 1 base at V and 5 bases at J, with 4 bases between. The CDR3 bases are TGTGCCACCAGTGATTTCAGATATGGCTACACCTTC. Amino acids: CATSDFRYGYTF.

This clonotype has only a few counts. The genes are TRBV20-1 and TRBJ2-3; the D gene is possibly TRBD2 (6 bases). V dropped 5 bases and J dropped 2 bases, with 8 bases sitting between them. CDR1 and CDR2 (germline): DFQATT, SNEGSKA (reference sequence). The CDR3 sequence is 12 residues long. CDR3 region: CSAPGDTDTQYF. Here the CDR3 DNA reads TGCAGTGCTCCGGGAGACACAGATACGCAGTATTTT.

This chain links TRBV20-1 with TRBJ1-2; D may be TRBD1 (6 bases). The CDR3 has 12 residues. V was shortened by 3 bases and J by 8 bases, with 13 bases between the two germline ends. Germline V gene sequence: CDR1 DFQATT, CDR2 SNEGSKA (reference sequence). The CDR3 DNA is TGCAGTGCTAGCCTACAGGGCGTCGGCTACACCTTC. Translating gives CSASLQGVGYTF.

This rearrangement joins TRBV12-3 or TRBV12-4 to TRBJ1-3, with D possibly TRBD1 on 5 matching bases. V lost 1 base and J 0 bases, leaving 19 bases between the germline ends. This CDR3 comprises 19 residues. CDR3 bases: TGTGCCAGCAGTTTAGGCGGTTTTAGGGGCTCGTCCTCTGGAAACACCATATATTTT. Its protein product is CASSLGGFRGSSSGNTIYF.

V usage is TRBV19 and J usage is TRBJ2-2, with D perhaps TRBD1 (5 bases). CDR1 and CDR2 from the germline V gene are LNHDA and SQIVND (reference sequence). V lost 4 bases, J lost 5 bases, and 11 bases lay in between. The CDR3 is 14 amino acids. This CDR3 is CASSNEGATGELFF. The CDR3 DNA reads TGTGCCAGTAGTAATGAAGGGGCGACCGGGGAGCTGTTTTTT.

This clonotype was detected only a few times. V usage is TRBV10-3 and J usage is TRBJ1-4; perhaps TRBD1 as D (6 bases). The germline CDR1 and CDR2 sequences are ENHRY and SYGVKD. This CDR3 contains 14 residues. V was trimmed by 2 bases and J by 7 bases, leaving 11 bases between them. CDR3 loop: CAISEMGAREKLFF. In DNA, the CDR3 is TGTGCCATCAGTGAGATGGGGGCTCGTGAAAAACTGTTTTTT.

This sequence joins TRBV12-3 or TRBV12-4 and TRBJ1-2; TRBD1 matches at 10 bases. The CDR3 runs 15 residues. The ends lost 6 bases at V and 2 bases at J; junction bases unmatched: 6. CDR3 in amino acids: CASRPGQGVNYGYTF. The CDR3 DNA is TGTGCCAGCAGACCAGGACAGGGGGTAAACTATGGCTACACCTTC.

This clonotype was detected only a few times. V usage is TRBV6-6 and J usage is TRBJ2-7; D is possibly TRBD2 (5 bases). Trimming shortened V by 5 bases and J by 7 bases, and 12 bases separated the two germline ends. Germline loops: CDR1 MNHNY, CDR2 SVGAGI (reference sequence). CDR3 length equals 12 residues. The CDR3 bases are TGTGCCAGCAGTCCTCGCGGGTGGGAGCAGTACTTC. Its translation: CASSPRGWEQYF.

The J gene is TRBJ1-5, the V gene TRBV7-6, with TRBD1 matching over 10 bases. Germline CDR1 is SGHVS and CDR2 is FNYEAQ. The CDR3 loop spans 19 amino acids. V was clipped by 6 bases and J by 2 bases; unmatched bases: 16. In nucleotides, the CDR3 is TGTGCCAGCAGACTCCCGACAGGGGGCCCAGAAATGGGCAATCAGCCCCAGCATTTT. Translated, it gives CASRLPTGGPEMGNQPQHF.

In the case of this clonotype: Possible read error: a much larger clone is one base away. This sequence joins TRBV2 and TRBJ1-2, with D unclear. Germline CDR1 SNHLY, CDR2 FYNNEI. V was trimmed by 3 bases and J by 3 bases, leaving 11 bases between them. CDR3 length equals 14 residues. The chain's CDR3 is CASSDSARDYGYTF. As DNA, the CDR3 is TGTGCCAGCAGTGATTCTGCTCGGGACTATGGCTACACCTTC.

In DNA form, the CDR3 reads TGTGCCAGCAGCGTAAGAACGGGAGGGCCCGACGAGCAGTACTTC. It codes for CASSVRTGGPDEQYF. J is TRBJ2-7 and V is TRBV9; TRBD2 matches 8 bases. Looked up from germline, CDR1 is SGDLS and CDR2 is YYNGEE. The CDR3 is 15 amino acids. V was pared by 1 base and J by 5 bases, with 8 bases of the junction left unmatched. Full variable domain (outside the CDR3, taken from reference TRBV9 and TRBJ2-7): DSGVTQTPKHLITATGQRVTLRCSPRSGDLSVYWYQQSLDQGLQFLIQYYNGEERAKGNILERFSAQQFPDLHSELNLSSLELGDSALYFCASSVRTGGPDEQYFGPGTRLTVT.

The chain employs TRBV20-1 and TRBJ2-1; no reliable D call. V shed 6 bases and J shed 2 bases, with 17 bases lying between them. This CDR3 has 15 amino acids. From germline, CDR1 is DFQATT and CDR2 SNEGSKA (reference sequence). CDR3 DNA: TGCAGTGCCCCCCGGGTGGGCGTGACCTACAATGAGCAGTTCTTC. The encoded protein is CSAPRVGVTYNEQFF.

Regarding this clonotype: A single base separates this from a much larger clone, so it may be a read error. The chain employs TRBV7-7 and TRBJ1-1; D is uncertain. The germline V gene has CDR1 SSHAT and CDR2 FNYEAQ (reference sequence). This CDR3 has 13 amino acids. The CDR3 region has the DNA TGTGCTAGCAGCTTCGCAACAAACACTGAAGCTTCCTTT. This encodes CASSFATNTEASF.

This clonotype appeared many times. The chain uses TRBV7-2 and TRBJ2-7, with D possibly being TRBD1 (5 bases). The germline V and J ends were trimmed by 6 bases and 0 bases, with 15 bases remaining between them. CDR1 is SGHTA and CDR2 is FQGNSA in the germline V gene. This CDR3 comprises 15 residues. CDR3 sequence (DNA): TGTGCCAGCAGTCTAACTTGGACAACCTCCTACGAGCAGTACTTC. Residues: CASSLTWTTSYEQYF.

The genes are TRBV10-3 and TRBJ2-7, with 9 bases that match TRBD1. The CDR3 is 16 residues long. With 6 bases clipped from V and 2 bases from J, the junction kept 11 bases outside the gene matches. CDR1 and CDR2 (germline): ENHRY, SYGVKD. This CDR3 reads CAISDLPGQGAYEQYF. CDR3 bases: TGTGCCATCAGCGACCTCCCGGGACAGGGCGCCTACGAGCAGTACTTC.

This chain joins TRBV25-1 and TRBJ1-6; 7 bases map to TRBD1. Germline V gene sequence: CDR1 MGHDK, CDR2 SYGVNS. The CDR3 is 13 amino acids. The junction had 3 bases not matched to a gene; V was cut back by 8 bases and J by 5 bases. The CDR3 protein is CASRTGHNSPLHF. The DNA for the CDR3 is TGTGCCAGCCGGACAGGCCATAATTCACCCCTCCACTTT.

V gene TRBV4-3 combines with J gene TRBJ2-5; the match to TRBD1 covers 7 bases. The CDR3 spans 16 residues. Per the germline V gene, CDR1 is LGHNA and CDR2 is YSLEER. V shed 0 bases, J shed 2 bases, and the junction held 6 bases outside the gene matches. CDR3 amino acids: CASSQDKGGYQETQYF. The CDR3 DNA reads as TGCGCCAGCAGCCAAGATAAAGGGGGCTATCAAGAGACCCAGTACTTC.